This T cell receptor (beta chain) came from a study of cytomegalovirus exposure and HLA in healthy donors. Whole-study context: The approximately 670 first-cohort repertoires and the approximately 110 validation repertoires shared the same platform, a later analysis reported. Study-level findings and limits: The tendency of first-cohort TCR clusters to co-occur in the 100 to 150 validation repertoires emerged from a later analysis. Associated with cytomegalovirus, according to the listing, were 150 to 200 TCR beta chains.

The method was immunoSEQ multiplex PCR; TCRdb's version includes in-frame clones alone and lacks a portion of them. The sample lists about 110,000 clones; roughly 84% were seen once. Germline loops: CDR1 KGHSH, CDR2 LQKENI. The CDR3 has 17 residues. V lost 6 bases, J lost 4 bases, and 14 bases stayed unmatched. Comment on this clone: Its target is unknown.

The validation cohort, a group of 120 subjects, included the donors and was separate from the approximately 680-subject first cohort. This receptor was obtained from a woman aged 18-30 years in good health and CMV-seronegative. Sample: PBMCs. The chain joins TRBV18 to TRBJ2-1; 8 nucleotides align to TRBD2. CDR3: CASSPVGLGGIYNEQFF. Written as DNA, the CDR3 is TGTGCCAGCTCTCCCGTGGGACTAGGGGGGATATACAATGAGCAGTTCTTC.